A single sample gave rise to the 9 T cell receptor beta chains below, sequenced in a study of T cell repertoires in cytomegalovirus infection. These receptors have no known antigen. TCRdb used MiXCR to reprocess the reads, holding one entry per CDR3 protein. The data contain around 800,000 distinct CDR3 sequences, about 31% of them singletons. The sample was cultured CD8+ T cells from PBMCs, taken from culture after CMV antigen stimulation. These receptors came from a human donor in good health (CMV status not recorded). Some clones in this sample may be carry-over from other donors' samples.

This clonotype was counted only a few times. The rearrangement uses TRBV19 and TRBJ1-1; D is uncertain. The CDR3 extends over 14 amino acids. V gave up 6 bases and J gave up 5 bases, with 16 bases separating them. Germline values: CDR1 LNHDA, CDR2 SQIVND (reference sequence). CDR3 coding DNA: TGTGCCAGTAGAGCGAAGTCTTATTTTACTGAAGCTTTCTTT. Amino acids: CASRAKSYFTEAFF. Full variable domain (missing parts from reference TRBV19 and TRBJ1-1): DGGITQSPKYLFRKEGQNVTLSCEQNLNHDAMYWYRQDPGQGLRLIYYSQIVNDFQKGDIAEGYSVSREKKESFPLTVTSAQKNPTAFYLCASRAKSYFTEAFFGQGTRLTVV.

Here the CDR3 reads CASSQERVAGKKSPLHF. The CDR3 DNA is TGTGCCAGCAGCCAAGAAAGAGTTGCAGGGAAGAAGTCACCCCTCCACTTT. V gene TRBV14 combines with J gene TRBJ1-6, with a possible D match to TRBD1 (5 bases). The CDR3 loop spans 17 amino acids. Per the germline V gene, CDR1 is SGHDN and CDR2 is FVKESK. V was pared by 0 bases and J by 10 bases, with 19 bases between.

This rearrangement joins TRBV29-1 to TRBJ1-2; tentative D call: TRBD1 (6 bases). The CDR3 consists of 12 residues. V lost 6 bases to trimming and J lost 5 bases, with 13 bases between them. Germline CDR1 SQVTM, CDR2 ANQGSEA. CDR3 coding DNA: TGCAGCGTCCCGGACAGACCTTATGGCTACACCTTC. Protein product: CSVPDRPYGYTF.

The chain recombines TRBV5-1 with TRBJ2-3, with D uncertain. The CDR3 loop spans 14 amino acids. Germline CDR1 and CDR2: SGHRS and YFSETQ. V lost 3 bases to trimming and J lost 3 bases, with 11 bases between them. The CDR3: CASSSYDFTDTQYF. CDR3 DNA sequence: TGCGCCAGCAGCTCGTATGACTTTACAGATACGCAGTATTTT.

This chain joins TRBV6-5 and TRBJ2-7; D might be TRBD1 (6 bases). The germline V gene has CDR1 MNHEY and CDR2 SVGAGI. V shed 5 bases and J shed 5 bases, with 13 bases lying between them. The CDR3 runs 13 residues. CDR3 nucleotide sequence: TGTGCCAGCAGTGAATGGGACATGGACGAGCAGTACTTC. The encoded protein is CASSEWDMDEQYF.

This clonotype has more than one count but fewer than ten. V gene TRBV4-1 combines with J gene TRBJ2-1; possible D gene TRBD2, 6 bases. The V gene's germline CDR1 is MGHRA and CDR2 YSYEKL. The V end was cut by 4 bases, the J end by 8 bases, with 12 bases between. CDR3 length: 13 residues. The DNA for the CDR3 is TGCGCCAGCAGCCGAGCTCCTAGCGATGAGCAGTTCTTC. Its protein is CASSRAPSDEQFF.

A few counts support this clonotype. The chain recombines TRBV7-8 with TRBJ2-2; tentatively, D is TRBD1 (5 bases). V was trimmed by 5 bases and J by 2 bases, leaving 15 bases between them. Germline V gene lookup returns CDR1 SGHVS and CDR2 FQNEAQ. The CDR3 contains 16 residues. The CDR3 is CASSLRGRSNTGELFF. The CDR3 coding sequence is TGTGCCAGCAGCCTTAGGGGCAGGAGCAACACCGGGGAGCTGTTTTTT.

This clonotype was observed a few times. The CDR3 reads CASSEAPNAGYNEQFF. The CDR3 nucleotides read TGTGCCAGCAGTGAAGCTCCCAACGCGGGGTACAATGAGCAGTTCTTC. V gene TRBV2 combines with J gene TRBJ2-1; perhaps TRBD2 as D (6 bases). Between the trimmed V and J ends, which lost 0 bases and 4 bases, there was a span of 13 bases. This CDR3 spans 16 amino acids. Germline V gene lookup returns CDR1 SNHLY and CDR2 FYNNEI.

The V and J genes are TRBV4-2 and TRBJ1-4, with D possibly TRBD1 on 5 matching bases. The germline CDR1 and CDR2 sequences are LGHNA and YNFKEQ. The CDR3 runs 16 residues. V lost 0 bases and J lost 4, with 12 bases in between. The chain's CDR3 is CASSQEGAGINEKLFF. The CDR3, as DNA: TGTGCCAGCAGCCAAGAGGGTGCAGGGATTAATGAAAAACTGTTTTTT.